The rows below give T cell receptor beta chains drawn from one sample of a study of T cells in Graves' hyperthyroidism and ophthalmopathy. Each CDR3 protein gets one entry after TCRdb re-called the multiplex PCR reads with MiXCR. Of 450,000 to 700,000 distinct CDR3 sequences listed, 40% to 55% were seen once; the top ten hold over 15%. The sequencing input was peripheral blood or thyroid tissue (not recorded which). These receptors were taken from an adult woman with Graves' disease, either hyperthyroidism or ophthalmopathy (not recorded which). Both conserved end residues are trimmed from each CDR3. Each record gives: J gene, V gene, CDR3 protein.

>TRBJ1-6|TRBV5-6
ASSLPANSPLH
>TRBJ1-1|TRBV5-1
ASRGQGIHTEAF
>TRBJ2-2|TRBV2
ASNPALGTGELF
>TRBJ2-2|TRBV25-1
ASPFGETGELF
>TRBJ2-5|TRBV10-1
ASSIQGSETQY
>TRBJ1-4|TRBV7-2
ASSLASGTGWEKLF
>TRBJ1-5|TRBV6-1
ASRRTGTDDQPQH
>TRBJ2-7|TRBV10-3
AISTGTGPYEQY
>TRBJ2-7|TRBV7-3
ASSPEGANYEQY
>TRBJ1-5|TRBV19
ASTSAGSNQPQH
>TRBJ1-1|TRBV13
ASSPGAEAF
>TRBJ1-5|TRBV15
ATSKVEGVQPQH
>TRBJ2-2|TRBV30
ALMTGFTGELF
>TRBJ1-6|TRBV2
ASSYGPRGSSYNSPLH
>TRBJ2-7|TRBV6-2/TRBV6-3
ASSSRREQY
>TRBJ1-3|TRBV15
ATSSRGNTIY
>TRBJ1-6|TRBV11-2
ASSTTVYNSPLH
>TRBJ2-5|TRBV10-3
AIRSGQFQETQY
>TRBJ1-2|TRBV9
ASRGWGGFANYGYT
>TRBJ1-6|TRBV5-4
ASSPLGQTSPLH
>TRBJ1-2|TRBV29-1
SVGEGGYGYT
>TRBJ2-7|TRBV25-1
ASSDRNRPYEQY
>TRBJ2-1|TRBV19
ASSGPWAYNEQF
>TRBJ2-1|TRBV2
ASSQGPPGYNEQF
>TRBJ1-4|TRBV7-6
ASSLDSELF
>TRBJ2-5|TRBV24-1
ATSDETEY
>TRBJ2-5|TRBV9
ASSGQGEAGGTQY
>TRBJ2-2|TRBV19
ASTTKSRWGTGYTGELF
>TRBJ1-1|TRBV6-1
ASSEELIGQGFTEAF
>TRBJ2-5|TRBV7-2
ASSSGLRGETQY
>TRBJ1-2|TRBV29-1
SVESGDGGYT
>TRBJ2-3|TRBV7-9
ASSSSGARGTDTQY
>TRBJ2-5|TRBV28
ASSLWEETQY
>TRBJ1-6|TRBV12-3/TRBV12-4
ASRRGVRSPLH